These 14 T cell receptor beta chains came from one sample sequenced in a study of shared clonotypes between healthy human individuals. This table comes from immunoSEQ multiplex PCR, and its TCRdb copy is limited to in-frame clones, with some not included. The repertoire holds 2,500,000 or so clones, with around nine tenths as singletons. Material for sequencing was naive CD4+ T cells sorted from blood. Described subset: CD45RA+ positively selected. The receptors here all came from a man in his late teens or twenties in good health.

The chain has TRBV7-9 and TRBJ2-7; TRBD2 might be the D (6 bases). The CDR3 runs to 16 residues. In germline, CDR1 is SEHNR, CDR2 FQNEAQ (reference sequence). V lost 4 bases and J 3 bases, leaving 19 bases between the germline ends. CDR3 DNA: TGTGCCAGCAGCTGGGGTTGGCGGGATTCTTACTACGAGCAGTACTTC. Its translation: CASSWGWRDSYYEQYF.

Only a few counts were recorded for this clone. The chain combines TRBV10-3 with TRBJ1-6, with D unclear. Germline CDR1 is ENHRY and CDR2 is SYGVKD. The CDR3 has 13 amino acids. The ends were cut back, 10 bases at V and 5 bases at J, with 12 bases in the middle. CDR3 nucleotide sequence: TGTGCCACGACGAGGGTGGATAATTCACCCCTCCACTTT. Protein: CATTRVDNSPLHF.

On this clone: The sample carries other DNA sequences with the same CDR3. The V call is TRBV6-5, the J call TRBJ2-7; no definite D call. With 8 bases removed from V and 3 bases from J, the gap between germline ends came to 8 bases. The CDR3 sequence is 11 residues long. Germline CDR1 and CDR2: MNHEY and SVGAGI. The DNA for the CDR3 is TGTGCCAGCCGGAGAGACTACGAGCAGTACTTC. This sequence encodes CASRRDYEQYF.

As regards this clone: This sample includes further DNA sequences coding for the same CDR3. CDR3 DNA sequence: TGTGCCAGCAGCTTGGCCGGTGAAGCTTTCTTT. It is translated as CASSLAGEAFF. The chain recombines TRBV5-6 with TRBJ1-1; the D is unclear. The CDR3 length is 11 residues. CDR1 and CDR2 from the germline V gene are SGHDT and YYEEEE. Trimming left V 0 bases short and J 7 bases short, with 4 bases between.

The chain joins TRBV5-1 to TRBJ2-2; no clear D. The CDR3 contains 15 residues. Germline lookup yields CDR1 SGHRS and CDR2 YFSETQ. V was clipped by 0 bases and J by 1 base, with 7 bases between them. CDR3 residues: CASSLAPRNTGELFF. CDR3 DNA: TGCGCCAGCAGCTTGGCCCCGAGGAACACCGGGGAGCTGTTTTTT. Based on the CDR3 plus reference TRBV5-1 and TRBJ2-2, the full variable domain is KAGVTQTPRYLIKTRGQQVTLSCSPISGHRSVSWYQQTPGQGLQFLFEYFSETQRNKGNFPGRFSGRQFSNSRSEMNVSTLELGDSALYLCASSLAPRNTGELFFGEGSRLTVL.

The chain carries TRBV18 and TRBJ2-7, with 7 positions matching TRBD1. V shed 3 bases, J shed 3 bases, and the junction held 11 bases outside the gene matches. This CDR3 has 16 amino acids. Germline V gene sequence: CDR1 KGHSH, CDR2 LQKENI. CDR3: CASSPTRTGLSYEQYF. The CDR3, as DNA: TGTGCCAGCTCACCCACCCGGACAGGTTTGAGCTACGAGCAGTACTTC.

J is TRBJ1-2 and V is TRBV7-8; weak D call: TRBD1 (5 bases). There are 14 residues in the CDR3. Looked up from germline, CDR1 is SGHVS and CDR2 is FQNEAQ. V was clipped by 3 bases and J by 3 bases, with 11 bases between them. In nucleotides, the CDR3 is TGTGCCAGCAGCTTTCAACCCAGGGACTATGGCTACACCTTC. Translating gives CASSFQPRDYGYTF.

About this clone itself: Germline is not matched at one junction end, which may reflect a read error. The chain recombines TRBV6-5 with TRBJ2-7, with 8 bases aligning to TRBD2. Looked up from germline, CDR1 is MNHEY and CDR2 is SVGAGI. This CDR3 is built from 12 residues. CDR3 protein: CASSNGLLAEEF. CDR3 DNA sequence: TGTGCCAGCAGCAACGGATTACTAGCGGAGGAATTC.

The chain uses TRBV18 and TRBJ1-4; a possible D gene is TRBD1 (5 bases). Trimming took off 3 bases at V and 1 base at J, with 9 bases between the two ends. Germline CDR1 KGHSH, CDR2 LQKENI. This CDR3 comprises 15 residues. The CDR3 DNA reads TGTGCCAGCTCACCCCCAGGGATAACTAATGAAAAACTGTTTTTT. Translation gives CASSPPGITNEKLFF.

The chain links TRBV30 to TRBJ1-2; weak D call: TRBD1 (5 bases). The germline CDR1 and CDR2 sequences are GTSNPN and SVGIG (reference sequence). V was pared by 5 bases and J by 4 bases, with 14 bases between. The CDR3 sequence is 13 residues long. As DNA, the CDR3 is TGTGCCTGGGGGGCCCCGGTGAGCTATGGCTACACCTTC. Encoded protein: CAWGAPVSYGYTF.

The V gene is TRBV6-6, the J gene TRBJ1-1, with D unresolved. V lost 6 bases and J 1 base, leaving 9 bases between the germline ends. Germline values: CDR1 MNHNY, CDR2 SVGAGI (reference sequence). The CDR3 has 13 residues. CDR3 sequence: CASRKRENTEAFF. The CDR3 nucleotides read TGTGCCAGCAGGAAAAGGGAGAACACTGAAGCTTTCTTT.

This chain joins TRBV5-1 and TRBJ2-3; TRBD1 matches at 10 bases. Germline loops: CDR1 SGHRS, CDR2 YFSETQ. The CDR3 runs to 16 residues. Trimming cost V 0 bases and J 4 bases; bases outside gene matches: 5. CDR3 DNA: TGCGCCAGCAGCTTGGGGCCGACAGGGGGCGCAGATACGCAGTATTTT. It specifies CASSLGPTGGADTQYF.

The chain links TRBV5-1 to TRBJ2-3; 8 nucleotides agree with TRBD1. The V segment lost 4 bases and the J segment 6 bases; nucleotides outside the gene matches: 16. Germline values: CDR1 SGHRS, CDR2 YFSETQ. The CDR3 has 17 residues. CDR3 nucleotide sequence: TGCGCCAGCAGCCCGATTCTGGTCCGGACAGGGAGGGATACGCAGTATTTT. It codes for CASSPILVRTGRDTQYF.

This CDR3 reads CASSLRSAGHNSPLHF. In nucleotides, the CDR3 is TGTGCCAGCAGCCTACGTTCGGCAGGGCATAATTCACCCCTCCACTTT. J is TRBJ1-6 and V is TRBV7-2, with D possibly matching TRBD1 (5 bases). The V gene lost 5 bases and the J gene lost 5 bases, with 16 bases spanning the gap. Per germline, CDR1 SGHTA and CDR2 FQGNSA. This CDR3 has 16 residues.